The rows below give T cell receptor beta chains drawn from one sample of a study of blood T cell repertoires in COVID-19. Sequenced by immunoSEQ multiplex PCR; TCRdb stores in-frame clones only, minus some. Among around 310,000 clones listed, about 90% were seen once. The specimen sequenced was peripheral blood. These TCRs come from a woman between 35 and 50 years old with COVID-19, enrolled during active disease. Each CDR3 is given with its conserved first and last residue. The D gene is left open where the match is weak. Some rows mark clone size as missing; the rest say once, few, many or name a class of expanded clone.

d_call j_call clone_size v_call cdr3_nt cdr3_aa
- TRBJ2-5 - TRBV7-3 TGTGCCAGCAGCTTATCGCCGGGAAAAGAAGAGACCCAGTACTTC CASSLSPGKEETQYF
TRBD1 TRBJ1-2 - TRBV5-6 TGTGCCAGCATCATCCGGACAGGGCTAAACTATGGCTACACCTTC CASIIRTGLNYGYTF
TRBD1 TRBJ1-6 - TRBV28 TGTGCCAGCATCACAGGGGGTCTCAATTCACCCCTCCACTTT CASITGGLNSPLHF
- TRBJ1-5 - TRBV28 TGTGCCAGCGGGGCACTCTACAGCAATCAGCCCCAGCATTTT CASGALYSNQPQHF
- TRBJ1-1 - TRBV6-5 TGTGCCAGCAGTTACGGGGGCCGGGGCACTGAAGCTTTCTTT CASSYGGRGTEAFF
TRBD1 TRBJ2-5 - TRBV28 TGTGCCAGCAGTTTGGCACAGGGGCGAATGACCCAGTACTTC CASSLAQGRMTQYF
- TRBJ1-1 - TRBV9 TGTGCCAGCAGCGTAGGCCCAGGGGAGGGCACTGAAGCTTTCTTT CASSVGPGEGTEAFF
- TRBJ2-7 - TRBV7-8 TGTGCCAGCAGCCCGAGTGAGGGTCGGTACGAGCAGTACTTC CASSPSEGRYEQYF
TRBD2 TRBJ2-3 - TRBV5-1 TGCGCCAGCAGCTTGGCCCGGACTAGCGGGAGTGAAGTAGATACGCAGTATTTT CASSLARTSGSEVDTQYF
TRBD1 TRBJ1-2 once TRBV7-9 TGTGCCAGCAGCTCCCTTCGATCGACAGGGTGGAGCTATGGCTACACCTTC CASSSLRSTGWSYGYTF
- TRBJ2-1 - TRBV28 TGTGCCAGCAGAAGGGGGATTTCCTACAATGAGCAGTTCTTC CASRRGISYNEQFF
TRBD1 TRBJ2-7 - TRBV6-6 TGTGCCAGCAGTCCACTGTATCTTCTTGACTCGGGACAGGGACACGAGCAGTACTTC CASSPLYLLDSGQGHEQYF
TRBD1 TRBJ1-3 - TRBV7-2 TGTGCCAGCAGCTCACAGGGGGGAAACACCATATATTTT CASSSQGGNTIYF
- TRBJ2-7 - TRBV7-9 TGTGCCAGCAGCTTAGGACAGTACGAGCAGTACTTC CASSLGQYEQYF
- TRBJ2-7 - TRBV2 TGTGCCAGCGGTCTGACGGGTTTCTCCTACGAGCAGTACTTC CASGLTGFSYEQYF
TRBD2 TRBJ2-3 - TRBV7-9 TGTGCCAGCAGCGCACTAGCGACTCACACAGATACGCAGTATTTT CASSALATHTDTQYF
TRBD1 TRBJ1-3 - TRBV12-3/TRBV12-4 TGTGCCAGCAGGCTACAGGGGGAGAACACCATATATTTT CASRLQGENTIYF
- TRBJ1-5 - TRBV7-9 TGTGCCAGCAGCCTGAGTTCCGATCAGCCCCAGCATTTT CASSLSSDQPQHF
TRBD1 TRBJ1-5 - TRBV27 TGTGCCAGCAGTCCCATGACAGGGGTTAGCAATCAGCCCCAGCATTTT CASSPMTGVSNQPQHF
- TRBJ1-2 once TRBV30 TGTGCCTGGAGTGTTGAGGGAATTGGTGGTGGCTACACCTTC CAWSVEGIGGGYTF
- TRBJ2-7 - TRBV7-2 TGTGCCAGCAGCTTAGCCGGGGACAAATACTCCTACGAGCAGTACTTC CASSLAGDKYSYEQYF
TRBD1 TRBJ2-7 few TRBV25-1 TGTGCCAGCAGTGAATCTCGGGACAGCTCCTACGAGCAGTACTTC CASSESRDSSYEQYF
TRBD2 TRBJ2-3 - TRBV6-2/TRBV6-3 TGTGCCAGCAGTTATTCTTGGACTAGCGGAGATACGCAGTATTTT CASSYSWTSGDTQYF
- TRBJ1-2 - TRBV10-3 TGTGCCATCAGTGAGTCGAGGGAATATGGCTACACCTTC CAISESREYGYTF
- TRBJ2-3 - TRBV24-1 TGTGCCACCAGTGCCCCGGGACTTGATACGCAGTATTTT CATSAPGLDTQYF
TRBD1 TRBJ1-1 - TRBV28 TGTGCCAGCAGTTCTCCGGGACAGGTCAACACTGAAGCTTTCTTT CASSSPGQVNTEAFF
- TRBJ1-6 - TRBV6-2/TRBV6-3 TGTGCCAGCAGCGGGCAGGGCGGTTCACCCCTCCACTTT CASSGQGGSPLHF
TRBD2 TRBJ2-5 - TRBV5-6 TGTGCCAGCAGCTTCGCTTTCGGGGAGGGGACTTCGGAGACCCAGTACTTC CASSFAFGEGTSETQYF
TRBD2 TRBJ2-1 - TRBV4-2 TGTGCCAGCAGCCAAGAGATAGGCGGGGGGGCAGTGGTGAATGAGCAGTTCTTC CASSQEIGGGAVVNEQFF
- TRBJ2-7 - TRBV4-3 TGCGCCAGCAGCCAACAGCGAACCTACGAGCAGTACTTC CASSQQRTYEQYF
TRBD1 TRBJ1-2 - TRBV28 TGTGCCAGCAGGTCCGGACAGGGTAGTAACTATGGCTACACCTTC CASRSGQGSNYGYTF
- TRBJ2-3 - TRBV6-6 TGTGCCAGCAGTTACCCTCAGGGCAGACTTGATACGCAGTATTTT CASSYPQGRLDTQYF
- TRBJ2-2 - TRBV11-2 TGTGCCAGCAGCCCATTATCAGGGCGGAACACCGGGGAGCTGTTTTTT CASSPLSGRNTGELFF
TRBD1 TRBJ1-6 - TRBV23-1 TGCGCCAGCAGTCAATCACCCGGGACAGGGCTTAGCCCCTATAATTCACCCCTCCACTTT CASSQSPGTGLSPYNSPLHF
TRBD1 TRBJ2-7 few TRBV5-3 TGTGCCAGAAGGTCCGGTGGGACAGGGGGGAAGCGCTCCTACGAGCAGTACTTC CARRSGGTGGKRSYEQYF
TRBD1 TRBJ2-7 - TRBV30 TGTGCCTGGAGTCTACTAGGGACAGCTGCGAAAAACGAGCAGTACTTC CAWSLLGTAAKNEQYF
- TRBJ1-1 - TRBV12-5 TGTGCTAGTGGTTTGTCACTCACGACTGAAGCTTTCTTT CASGLSLTTEAFF
- TRBJ1-2 - TRBV4-3 TGCGCCAGCCGATCGATGGGACAAAACTATGGCTACACCTTC CASRSMGQNYGYTF
TRBD2 TRBJ2-5 few TRBV27 TGTGCCAGCAGTCGCCACCCAGCGGGAGGCAAAGAGACCCAGTACTTC CASSRHPAGGKETQYF
TRBD1 TRBJ2-3 - TRBV7-2 TGTGCCAGCAGCTTGGACAGGGCTAGCACAGATACGCAGTATTTT CASSLDRASTDTQYF
- TRBJ1-4 - TRBV7-9 TGTGCCAGCAGCTTAGGCGCATCCCCAACTAATGAAAAACTGTTTTTT CASSLGASPTNEKLFF
TRBD1 TRBJ1-2 - TRBV7-9 TGTGCCAGCAGCTCGGGACAGGGGTATGGCTACACCTTC CASSSGQGYGYTF
- TRBJ2-5 - TRBV2 TGTGCCAGCAGTGAAGCGCTTGGGCAGGGGAGAGGGACCCAGTACTTC CASSEALGQGRGTQYF
TRBD1 TRBJ1-1 - TRBV4-3 TGCGCCAGCAGCCATGGGACAGGGCCTAATCTGAACACTGAAGCTTTCTTT CASSHGTGPNLNTEAFF
- TRBJ1-6 - TRBV7-2 TGTGCCAGCAGCTTAGAGAGGACAGATTCACCCCTCCACTTT CASSLERTDSPLHF
- TRBJ1-5 - TRBV28 TGTGCCAGCAGTTTAGAGCCTGGGCCCGATCAGCCCCAGCATTTT CASSLEPGPDQPQHF
- TRBJ1-6 - TRBV7-9 TGTGCCAGCAGCTCAACCCCCGGGACTGGCTATCATTCACCCCTCCACTTT CASSSTPGTGYHSPLHF
- TRBJ1-1 - TRBV6-5 TGTGCCAGCAGTAGGATGGCGGGGAACACTGAAGCTTTCTTT CASSRMAGNTEAFF
TRBD2 TRBJ2-7 - TRBV27 TGTGCCAGCAGTTTAGACGGGGGGTACGAGCAGTACTTC CASSLDGGYEQYF